The rows below give T cell receptor beta chains drawn from one sample of a study of control samples from healthy donors and cancer patients. Libraries were prepared by immunoSEQ multiplex PCR; TCRdb keeps only in-frame clonotypes and omits some of them. The sample records around 160,000 clones, 80% to 95% being singletons. The sequenced sample was blood. The origin of the receptors is a man between 18 and 29 years old in good health. Both conserved end residues are part of each CDR3. Fields, in order: D gene, clone size, V gene, J gene, CDR3 protein, CDR3 DNA. The D gene is left open where the match is weak. Clone size appears in some rows only: once, few, many, or a class for an expanded clone.

D gene: TRBD1
clone size: .
V gene: TRBV5-1
J gene: TRBJ1-4
CDR3 protein: CASSDLQGGVEKLFF
CDR3 DNA: TGCGCCAGCAGCGACCTTCAGGGGGGCGTTGAAAAACTGTTTTTT

D gene: .
clone size: .
V gene: TRBV6-6
J gene: TRBJ1-3
CDR3 protein: CASSYSDPGAGNTIYF
CDR3 DNA: TGTGCCAGCAGTTACTCAGATCCAGGGGCTGGAAACACCATATATTTT

D gene: .
clone size: .
V gene: TRBV7-2
J gene: TRBJ2-5
CDR3 protein: CASSLFQETQYF
CDR3 DNA: TGTGCCAGCAGCTTATTCCAAGAGACCCAGTACTTC

D gene: TRBD1
clone size: .
V gene: TRBV19
J gene: TRBJ2-7
CDR3 protein: CATTPTGGSYEQYF
CDR3 DNA: TGTGCCACTACCCCCACAGGGGGCTCCTACGAGCAGTACTTC

D gene: .
clone size: .
V gene: TRBV24-1
J gene: TRBJ1-2
CDR3 protein: CATSDLDRSYGYTF
CDR3 DNA: TGTGCCACCAGTGACCTAGACAGATCCTATGGCTACACCTTC

D gene: TRBD2
clone size: .
V gene: TRBV10-3
J gene: TRBJ2-1
CDR3 protein: CASQPGLAAYNEQFF
CDR3 DNA: TGTGCCAGTCAACCGGGACTAGCGGCGTACAATGAGCAGTTCTTC

D gene: .
clone size: .
V gene: TRBV5-1
J gene: TRBJ2-7
CDR3 protein: CASSFLGEQYF
CDR3 DNA: TGCGCCAGCAGCTTCCTCGGGGAGCAGTACTTC

D gene: .
clone size: .
V gene: TRBV2
J gene: TRBJ1-5
CDR3 protein: CASSEQLGTYQPQHF
CDR3 DNA: TGTGCCAGCAGTGAACAGCTGGGAACGTATCAGCCCCAGCATTTT

D gene: .
clone size: .
V gene: TRBV20-1
J gene: TRBJ2-3
CDR3 protein: CSREKTDTQYF
CDR3 DNA: TGCAGTAGGGAAAAAACAGATACGCAGTATTTT

D gene: .
clone size: .
V gene: TRBV6-4
J gene: TRBJ2-2
CDR3 protein: CASSQTDGGELFF
CDR3 DNA: TGTGCCAGCAGTCAGACAGACGGCGGGGAGCTGTTTTTT

D gene: .
clone size: .
V gene: TRBV5-1
J gene: TRBJ1-1
CDR3 protein: CASSSQPRDTEAFF
CDR3 DNA: TGCGCCAGCAGCTCCCAACCAAGGGACACTGAAGCTTTCTTT

D gene: .
clone size: .
V gene: TRBV24-1
J gene: TRBJ2-6
CDR3 protein: CATSDPGRVTSGANVLTF
CDR3 DNA: TGTGCCACCAGTGACCCGGGACGCGTGACCTCTGGGGCCAACGTCCTGACTTTC

D gene: TRBD1
clone size: once
V gene: TRBV28
J gene: TRBJ2-1
CDR3 protein: CASSQPRTGSYNEQFF
CDR3 DNA: TGTGCCAGCAGTCAACCTAGGACAGGCTCCTACAATGAGCAGTTCTTC

D gene: .
clone size: .
V gene: TRBV11-2
J gene: TRBJ2-5
CDR3 protein: CASTSSGQLETQYF
CDR3 DNA: TGTGCCAGCACATCCTCCGGACAGTTAGAGACCCAGTACTTC

D gene: TRBD2
clone size: .
V gene: TRBV30
J gene: TRBJ2-1
CDR3 protein: CAWTGGATHEQFF
CDR3 DNA: TGTGCCTGGACGGGGGGGGCAACGCATGAGCAGTTCTTC

D gene: TRBD1
clone size: once
V gene: TRBV11-2
J gene: TRBJ2-7
CDR3 protein: CASSLIPGGSEQYF
CDR3 DNA: TGTGCCAGCAGCTTAATCCCAGGGGGTTCAGAGCAGTACTTC